What follows are 22 T cell receptor beta chains derived from one specimen sequenced in a study of spatial heterogeneity in lung cancer. Study outcomes and limitations: Mutation tallies in tumors tracked expanded intratumoral alpha and beta TCR counts.

The sample's time point: sample taken at primary tumor resection. These TCRs are of unknown antigen specificity. TCRdb re-called the 5' RACE reads with MiXCR, one entry per CDR3 protein. The sample shows 9,000 to 13,000 distinct CDR3 sequences, 8% of them seen only once. The material sequenced was lung tumor tissue, taken at surgery. Receptors originate from a male donor with early-stage non-small cell lung cancer.

This clonotype was recorded at least ten times. In nucleotides, the CDR3 is TGTGCCAGCAGTTACGATGCTCTCCTAGGCAATCAGCCCCAGCATTTT. It yields the protein CASSYDALLGNQPQHF. The genes are TRBV6-2 or TRBV6-3 and TRBJ1-5, with unresolved D. V was shortened by 2 bases and J by 2 bases, with 13 bases between the two germline ends. The CDR3 is 16 amino acids. The V gene's germline CDR1 is MNHEY and CDR2 SVGEGT.

This clonotype counts as medium-sized (0.01 to 0.1%). The gene calls are TRBV20-1 and TRBJ2-6, with 12 positions matching TRBD2. CDR1 and CDR2 from the germline V gene are DFQATT and SNEGSKA (reference sequence). V gave up 2 bases and J gave up 2 bases; unmatched junction bases: 7. This CDR3 has 18 amino acids. In nucleotides, the CDR3 is TGCAGTGCTAGACCTCGCCGACTAGCGGGGGCTGGGGCCAACGTCCTGACTTTC. Protein product: CSARPRRLAGAGANVLTF.

This clonotype was found a few times. This chain connects TRBV7-9 to TRBJ2-1; D gene ambiguous. The germline V and J ends were trimmed by 1 base and 6 bases, with 10 bases remaining between them. The length of the CDR3 is 14 residues. Looked up from germline, CDR1 is SEHNR and CDR2 is FQNEAQ (reference sequence). DNA for the CDR3: TGTGCCAGCAGCTTAGACCAAGCACGCAATGAGCAGTTCTTC. Translated, it gives CASSLDQARNEQFF.

This clonotype is judged medium-sized. The V and J genes are TRBV29-1 and TRBJ2-6, with D possibly matching TRBD1 (6 bases). Germline CDR1 SQVTM, CDR2 ANQGSEA. The CDR3 extends over 15 amino acids. Trimming pared 4 bases from V and 1 base from J, leaving 11 bases between. The CDR3 here is CSVGPTGSGANVLTF. The CDR3 DNA is TGCAGCGTTGGACCCACAGGGTCTGGGGCCAACGTCCTGACTTTC. Using reference TRBV29-1 and TRBJ2-6 for the parts outside the CDR3, the full variable domain is SAVISQKPSRDICQRGTSLTIQCQVDSQVTMMFWYRQQPGQSLTLIATANQGSEATYESGFVIDKFPISRPNLTFSTLTVSNMSPEDSSIYLCSVGPTGSGANVLTFGAGSRLTVL.

This clonotype was observed a handful of times. The CDR3 loop is CASRRGGYNEQFF. CDR3 coding DNA: TGTGCCAGCAGGCGGGGGGGATACAATGAGCAGTTCTTC. This chain uses TRBV2 with TRBJ2-1, with TRBD2 matching over 9 bases. The length of the CDR3 is 13 residues. V lost 6 bases, J lost 4 bases, and 1 base stayed unmatched. From germline, CDR1 is SNHLY and CDR2 FYNNEI.

There are many counts of this clonotype. The rearrangement links TRBV19 to TRBJ1-5; no reliable D call. The CDR3 is 13 residues long. From germline, CDR1 is LNHDA and CDR2 SQIVND (reference sequence). The germline V and J ends were trimmed by 8 bases and 5 bases, with 13 bases remaining between them. In nucleotides, the CDR3 is TGTGCCAGTTTGGGGTCCATGTATCAGCCCCAGCATTTT. Its protein is CASLGSMYQPQHF. The complete variable domain, with remaining parts taken from reference TRBV19 and TRBJ1-5, reads DGGITQSPKYLFRKEGQNVTLSCEQNLNHDAMYWYRQDPGQGLRLIYYSQIVNDFQKGDIAEGYSVSREKKESFPLTVTSAQKNPTAFYLCASLGSMYQPQHFGDGTRLSIL.

A note on this clonotype: A read error may be the cause here, since a much bigger clone is one base away. This likely comes from a read error, as the CDR3 has no conserved phenylalanine or tryptophan at its end. The DNA is omitted, as the CDR3 cannot be located on it reliably, and the CDR3 follows TCRdb's listing. V and J are TRBV12-3 or TRBV12-4 and TRBJ2-7; the D call TRBD2 from the table was never checked on the DNA. Including both end residues, the CDR3 is 12 amino acids long. CDR3 protein: CASSQGLATRYI.

This clonotype came up many times. At one boundary the junction diverges from the germline segment, which might be a read error. The chain links TRBV6-6 to TRBJ1-1; a weak D match, TRBD1 (5 bases). From germline, CDR1 is MNHNY and CDR2 SVGAGI (reference sequence). The CDR3 is 16 amino acids. This CDR3 reads CASSYRQRGTNAEAFF. CDR3 sequence (DNA): TGTGCCAGCAGTTACCGGCAGCGGGGGACGAACGCTGAAGCTTTCTTT.

This clonotype has a count of ten or more. The chain has TRBV30 and TRBJ2-1; D may match TRBD1 or TRBD2 (5 bases each). V dropped 4 bases and J dropped 9 bases, with 16 bases sitting between them. The CDR3 is made up of 13 amino acids. Germline V lookup: CDR1 GTSNPN, CDR2 SVGIG (reference sequence). CDR3 sequence reads: CAWKPGPRGEQFF. In DNA, the CDR3 is TGTGCCTGGAAGCCGGGACCCCGGGGTGAGCAGTTCTTC. Supplemented by reference TRBV30 and TRBJ2-1, the full variable domain reads SQTIHQWPATLVQPVGSPLSLECTVEGTSNPNLYWYRQAAGRGLQLLFYSVGIGQISSEVPQNLSASRPQDRQFILSSKKLLLSDSGFYLCAWKPGPRGEQFFGPGTRLTVL.

This clonotype was detected many times. This chain's CDR3 is CASSPQGDEQFF. The CDR3, as DNA: TGTGCCAGCAGTCCCCAGGGTGATGAGCAGTTCTTC. The rearrangement links TRBV6-5 to TRBJ2-1; D might be TRBD1 (5 bases). The CDR3 totals 12 residues. Germline V lookup: CDR1 MNHEY, CDR2 SVGAGI. V was clipped by 5 bases and J by 8 bases, with 10 bases between them.

This sequence joins TRBV5-6 and TRBJ1-2; a possible D gene is TRBD1 (5 bases). This CDR3 is 14 amino acids long. Germline V gene sequence: CDR1 SGHDT, CDR2 YYEEEE. Trimming removed 0 bases at V and 1 base at J, with 7 bases between. This CDR3 reads CASSLGQNNYGYTF. The CDR3 bases are TGTGCCAGCAGCTTGGGACAGAATAACTATGGCTACACCTTC.

This clonotype was observed at least ten times. The chain recombines TRBV5-1 with TRBJ2-2; TRBD1 aligns across 8 bases. Unmatched junction bases numbered 6, after V lost 4 bases and J lost 4 bases. The CDR3 contains 15 residues. Germline V gene sequence: CDR1 SGHRS, CDR2 YFSETQ. CDR3 nucleotides: TGCGCCAGCAGCCTAGGACAGGGTATCACCGGGGAGCTGTTTTTT. The encoded protein is CASSLGQGITGELFF.

This clonotype was recorded many times. The chain joins TRBV6-5 to TRBJ1-2; 9 bases match TRBD1. The CDR3 has 13 amino acids. Germline CDR1 is MNHEY and CDR2 is SVGAGI. V shed 6 bases and J 5 bases; nucleotides not matched to a gene: 4. CDR3 sequence: CASSAGTGYGYTF. CDR3 DNA: TGTGCCAGCAGCGCCGGGACAGGGTATGGCTACACCTTC.

Regarding this clonotype: A read error may be the cause here, since a much bigger clone is one base away. The chain links TRBV7-9 to TRBJ2-1, with TRBD1 matching over 7 bases. CDR1 and CDR2 from the germline V gene are SEHNR and FQNEAQ (reference sequence). There are 15 residues in the CDR3. CDR3 sequence: CASSPAGTVNNERFF. CDR3 DNA sequence: TGTGCCAGCAGTCCCGCCGGGACAGTTAACAATGAGCGGTTCTTC. Based on the CDR3 plus reference TRBV7-9 and TRBJ2-1, the full variable domain is DTGVSQNPRHKITKRGQNVTFRCDPISEHNRLYWYRQTLGQGPEFLTYFQNEAQLEKSRLLSDRFSAERPKGSFSTLEIQRTEQGDSAMYLCASSPAGTVNNERFFGPGTRLTVL.

This clonotype was observed many times. V gene TRBV4-3 combines with J gene TRBJ1-1, with D possibly TRBD1 on 5 matching bases. The V end lost 0 bases, the J end lost 12 bases, and 11 bases lay between the germline ends. The length of the CDR3 is 12 residues. The germline CDR1 and CDR2 sequences are LGHNA and YSLEER. The CDR3 region has the DNA TGCGCCAGCAGCCAAGACGGGGCAGGTCCTTTCTTT. Translation gives CASSQDGAGPFF.

This clonotype has at least ten counts. This chain joins TRBV5-1 and TRBJ2-2; D unresolved. This CDR3 spans 14 amino acids. Looked up from germline, CDR1 is SGHRS and CDR2 is YFSETQ. The germline V and J ends were trimmed by 0 bases and 0 bases, with 3 bases remaining between them. The CDR3 reads CASSLATNTGELFF. In nucleotides, the CDR3 is TGCGCCAGCAGCTTGGCCACGAACACCGGGGAGCTGTTTTTT.

The chain employs TRBV15 and TRBJ1-5; no definite D call. The germline V and J ends were trimmed by 1 base and 0 bases, with 10 bases remaining between them. The germline V gene encodes CDR1 LNHNV and CDR2 YYDKDF (reference sequence). The CDR3 totals 16 residues. Here the CDR3 DNA reads TGTGCCACCAGCAGAGTGAACAGAGATAGCAATCAGCCCCAGCATTTT. Amino acids: CATSRVNRDSNQPQHF.

There are many counts of this clonotype. This chain joins TRBV6-6 and TRBJ2-7, with TRBD1 matching over 8 bases. There are 15 residues in the CDR3. Trimming at V came to 5 bases and at J to 4 bases, leaving 10 bases not matched to a gene. CDR1 MNHNY and CDR2 SVGAGI come from the germline V gene (reference sequence). The DNA for the CDR3 is TGTGCCAGCAGTGACCCGGACAGGGCTTCGTACGAGCAGTACTTC. Translation: CASSDPDRASYEQYF.

The rearrangement uses TRBV29-1 and TRBJ1-1; TRBD1 matches at 10 bases. In germline, CDR1 is SQVTM, CDR2 ANQGSEA. The CDR3 has 14 amino acids. The junction had 8 bases not matched to a gene; V was cut back by 7 bases and J by 3 bases. The CDR3 DNA reads as TGCAGCGCTCGGGGGACAGGGGAGCACACTGAAGCTTTCTTT. Translated: CSARGTGEHTEAFF.

In its sample, this clonotype was seen a few times. The chain is built from TRBV2 and TRBJ1-5, with D unclear. The CDR3 totals 13 residues. Germline values: CDR1 SNHLY, CDR2 FYNNEI. V was cut by 7 bases and J by 0 bases, with 7 bases left in between. The CDR3, as DNA: TGTGCCAGCACCGGGTATAGCAATCAGCCCCAGCATTTT. The encoded protein is CASTGYSNQPQHF. Full variable domain (missing parts from reference TRBV2 and TRBJ1-5): EPEVTQTPSHQVTQMGQEVILRCVPISNHLYFYWYRQILGQKVEFLVSFYNNEISEKSEIFDDQFSVERPDGSNFTLKIRSTKLEDSAMYFCASTGYSNQPQHFGDGTRLSIL.

This clonotype was picked up many times. The CDR3 DNA reads as TGTGCCAGCACAGACGGGGGGGCGAACACCGGGGAGCTGTTTTTT. Residues: CASTDGGANTGELFF. This chain connects TRBV28 to TRBJ2-2; 8 bases agree with TRBD2. There are 15 residues in the CDR3. J gave up 0 bases and V 7 bases, and 4 bases lay outside the gene matches. The germline CDR1 and CDR2 sequences are MDHEN and SYDVKM.

In its sample, this clonotype was seen many times. This rearrangement joins TRBV7-6 to TRBJ2-1; TRBD2 agrees at 12 bases. The length of the CDR3 is 15 residues. Germline V gene lookup returns CDR1 SGHVS and CDR2 FNYEAQ. V shed 5 bases and J 8 bases; nucleotides not matched to a gene: 7. CDR3 bases: TGTGCCAGCAGCCCTAGCGGGGGGGCTGAATATGAGCAGTTCTTC. As protein: CASSPSGGAEYEQFF.